One and the same sample provided the 6 T cell receptor beta chains below, sequenced in a study of human T cells and chemical hapten exposure. The time point denotes: patch test 3, about 24 weeks after DPC sensitization. Treatment denoted: therapeutic diphenylcyclopropenone sensitization with weekly scalp DPC. TCRdb passed the RACE reads through MiXCR, listing each CDR3 protein once. The table shows some 110,000 distinct CDR3 sequences, with around 11% occurring only once. The sample here was whole blood, taken in connection with sensitization to the hapten diphenylcyclopropenone (DPC). These receptors originate from a woman in her forties or fifties with alopecia areata. Some clones in this sample may be carry-over from other donors' samples.

This clonotype has more than one count but fewer than ten. The genes are TRBV9 and TRBJ2-5; either TRBD1 or TRBD2 may supply D (5 bases each). The germline V gene encodes CDR1 SGDLS and CDR2 YYNGEE. Trimming took 0 bases from V and 2 from J, leaving 14 bases between them. CDR3 size: 16 residues. The CDR3 region has the DNA TGTGCCAGCAGCGTAGACTCGGGGACCCCTCAAGAGACCCAGTACTTC. Encoded protein: CASSVDSGTPQETQYF. Variable domain in full (rest from reference TRBV9 and TRBJ2-5): DSGVTQTPKHLITATGQRVTLRCSPRSGDLSVYWYQQSLDQGLQFLIQYYNGEERAKGNILERFSAQQFPDLHSELNLSSLELGDSALYFCASSVDSGTPQETQYFGPGTRLLVL.

In its sample, this clonotype was seen a few times. Written as DNA, the CDR3 is TGTGCTAGCAGGGTTTTGGCCGGGGAGCTGTTTTTT. It yields the protein CASRVLAGELFF. V is TRBV12-5 and J is TRBJ2-2; a possible D gene is TRBD1 (5 bases). Trimming removed 9 bases at V and 6 bases at J, with 11 bases between. Germline loops: CDR1 LGHNT, CDR2 FRNRAP. This CDR3 comprises 12 residues.

This clonotype came up a few times. The chain combines TRBV9 with TRBJ1-6, with 9 bases fitting TRBD1. J lost 10 bases, V lost 4 bases, and 12 bases had no gene match. Germline CDR1 is SGDLS and CDR2 is YYNGEE. The CDR3 sequence is 16 residues long. The CDR3 DNA reads TGTGCCAGCAGCCTAGGCGGGACAGGGTCGCGATCACCCCTCCACTTT. Amino acids: CASSLGGTGSRSPLHF.

A remark on this clonotype: A single base separates this from a much larger clone, so it may be a read error. The chain is built from TRBV5-5 and TRBJ2-7, with 8 bases identical to TRBD1. This CDR3 region has 14 residues. Germline loops: CDR1 SGHKS, CDR2 YYEKEE (reference sequence). The CDR3 DNA sequence: TGTGACAGCAGCTCGACAGGGGCGAGCTACGAGCAGTACTTC. Translated: CDSSSTGASYEQYF.

The rearrangement joins TRBV5-6 to TRBJ1-4; D gene uncertain. V was trimmed by 0 bases and J by 11 bases, leaving 8 bases between them. This CDR3 contains 12 residues. Per the germline V gene, CDR1 is SGHDT and CDR2 is YYEEEE. The CDR3 bases are TGTGCCAGCAGCTTGGAGACGGGGAAACTGTTTTTT. Residues: CASSLETGKLFF.

This clonotype was recorded a few times. The chain recombines TRBV12-3 or TRBV12-4 with TRBJ2-1; weak D call: TRBD1 (6 bases). The CDR3 runs 13 residues. V lost 5 bases and J lost 10, with 15 bases in between. The CDR3 DNA is TGTGCCAGCAGTATTAAGGGGACATTAGAGCAGTTCTTC. The encoded protein is CASSIKGTLEQFF.